The rows below give T cell receptor beta chains drawn from one sample of a study of T cell responses to AZD1222 COVID-19 vaccine. Sequenced by immunoSEQ multiplex PCR; TCRdb stores in-frame clones only, minus some. The table lists about 220,000 clones, 93% of them singletons, with 1% in the top ten. Sequenced material: peripheral blood, taken on day 0 of MenACWY control vaccination. The source is an adult in good health. Both conserved end residues are part of each CDR3. D genes are given only for firm matches. A row's size may be missing; if present it is once, few, many or a size class.

>TRBV5-1|TRBJ1-2|NA|NA
CASSLGQGLGGYTF
TGCGCCAGCAGCTTGGGTCAGGGGCTCGGTGGCTACACCTTC
>TRBV20-1|TRBJ2-2|NA|NA
CSASSGGRTGELFF
TGCAGTGCTAGTTCTGGGGGCAGGACCGGGGAGCTGTTTTTT
>TRBV20-1|TRBJ2-7|once|NA
CSASGLAYEQYF
TGCAGTGCTAGTGGACTTGCCTACGAGCAGTACTTC
>TRBV5-1|TRBJ2-7|NA|NA
CASSFDRIYEQYF
TGCGCCAGCAGCTTTGACAGAATCTACGAGCAGTACTTC
>TRBV7-2|TRBJ1-4|NA|TRBD1
CASSLALTGGKLFF
TGTGCCAGCAGCTTAGCGCTTACAGGGGGAAAACTGTTTTTT
>TRBV10-2|TRBJ1-5|NA|NA
CASSDKGEPQHF
TGCGCCAGCAGTGATAAGGGGGAGCCCCAGCATTTT
>TRBV7-2|TRBJ2-5|NA|TRBD1
CASSQTGGWQETQYF
TGTGCCAGCAGCCAGACAGGGGGCTGGCAAGAGACCCAGTACTTC
>TRBV7-6|TRBJ1-5|NA|NA
CASSLNTGNQPQHF
TGTGCCAGCAGCTTAAATACAGGAAATCAGCCCCAGCATTTT
>TRBV28|TRBJ1-2|NA|TRBD1
CVTGQGPYGYTF
TGTGTCACAGGACAGGGACCCTATGGCTACACCTTC
>TRBV14|TRBJ1-6|NA|NA
CASSRRDSYNSPLHF
TGTGCCAGCAGCCGCCGGGACTCTTATAATTCACCCCTCCACTTT
>TRBV7-9|TRBJ1-1|NA|NA
CASSLYKNTEAFF
TGTGCCAGCAGCTTATATAAGAACACTGAAGCTTTCTTT
>TRBV18|TRBJ2-1|NA|TRBD2
CASSPPSGGANEQFF
TGTGCCAGCTCACCCCCTAGCGGGGGGGCCAATGAGCAGTTCTTC
>TRBV12-3/TRBV12-4|TRBJ2-3|NA|NA
CASSPRTDTQYF
TGTGCCAGCAGTCCAAGGACAGATACGCAGTATTTT
>TRBV27|TRBJ1-2|NA|TRBD1
CASSNQGADGYTF
TGTGCCAGCAGCAACCAGGGGGCAGACGGCTACACCTTC
>TRBV7-6|TRBJ1-6|NA|NA
CASSPGAGTSSYNSPLHF
TGTGCCAGCAGCCCCGGGGCAGGCACGAGCTCCTATAATTCACCCCTCCACTTT
>TRBV7-9|TRBJ1-1|NA|NA
CASVRQTMNTEAFF
TGTGCCAGCGTTCGACAGACCATGAACACTGAAGCTTTCTTT
>TRBV5-1|TRBJ1-4|NA|NA
CASSWGATNEKLFF
TGCGCCAGCAGCTGGGGGGCAACTAATGAAAAACTGTTTTTT
>TRBV11-2|TRBJ1-3|NA|NA
CASSLERGSTSGNTIYF
TGTGCCAGCAGCTTAGAACGGGGGTCGACTTCTGGAAACACCATATATTTT
>TRBV18|TRBJ1-4|NA|NA
CASSPRDPNEKLFF
TGTGCCAGCTCCCCCAGGGACCCTAATGAAAAACTGTTTTTT
>TRBV5-1|TRBJ1-2|NA|TRBD1
CASSLVTGVPNYGYTF
TGCGCCAGCAGCTTGGTCACAGGGGTTCCCAACTATGGCTACACCTTC
>TRBV15|TRBJ2-4|NA|TRBD1
CATSRNNRGSPNIQYF
TGTGCCACCAGCAGAAATAACAGGGGTTCCCCGAACATTCAGTACTTC
>TRBV19|TRBJ2-3|NA|TRBD2
CASSPGLAGHTDTQYF
TGTGCCAGTAGTCCAGGACTAGCGGGGCACACAGATACGCAGTATTTT
>TRBV18|TRBJ1-2|NA|NA
CASSPLAGLFYGYTF
TGTGCCAGCTCACCATTGGCAGGACTTTTCTATGGCTACACCTTC
>TRBV13|TRBJ1-5|NA|TRBD1
CASSPDRGNQPQHF
TGTGCCAGCAGCCCGGACAGGGGTAATCAGCCCCAGCATTTT
>TRBV5-1|TRBJ2-5|once|TRBD2
CASSLATASGEETQYF
TGCGCCAGCAGCTTGGCCACGGCTAGCGGGGAAGAGACCCAGTACTTC
>TRBV6-1|TRBJ2-6|NA|NA
CASSEAGSGANVLTF
TGTGCCAGCAGTGAAGCAGGGTCAGGGGCCAACGTCCTGACTTTC
>TRBV19|TRBJ1-1|NA|TRBD1
CASTGGYTEAFF
TGTGCCAGTACAGGGGGATACACTGAAGCTTTCTTT
>TRBV27|TRBJ1-3|NA|NA
CASKSIQGPSGNTIYF
TGTGCCAGCAAGTCAATACAGGGCCCCTCTGGAAACACCATATATTTT
>TRBV28|TRBJ1-5|NA|NA
CASSPTGASNQPQHF
TGTGCCAGCAGTCCGACGGGGGCTAGCAATCAGCCCCAGCATTTT
>TRBV5-4|TRBJ1-2|NA|NA
CASSLAGGVYNYGYTF
TGTGCCAGCAGCTTGGCCGGGGGAGTTTATAACTATGGCTACACCTTC
>TRBV5-5|TRBJ1-1|NA|NA
CASSLQAAWNTEAFF
TGTGCCAGCAGCTTGCAGGCCGCCTGGAACACTGAAGCTTTCTTT
>TRBV5-1|TRBJ2-6|NA|TRBD1
CASSLVSLWTGTSGANVLTF
TGCGCCAGCAGCTTGGTCAGTCTATGGACAGGGACTTCTGGGGCCAACGTCCTGACTTTC
>TRBV7-8|TRBJ2-2|NA|NA
CASSLDTVATGELFF
TGTGCCAGCAGCTTAGACACTGTCGCAACCGGGGAGCTGTTTTTT